This section outlines one T cell receptor beta chain sequence together with its context. The assay was immunoSEQ multiplex PCR, and TCRdb's table has in-frame clones only and misses some. This table has about 360,000 clones, 65% to 90% appearing once. The data are from a study of blood T cell repertoires in COVID-19. From germline, CDR1 is SGHRS and CDR2 YFSETQ. This CDR3 is built from 15 residues. Trimming cost V 4 bases and J 4 bases; bases outside gene matches: 8. The sequence was collected from a woman aged 60 to 75 with COVID-19, enrolled during active disease. Sequencing input: peripheral blood. The chain uses TRBV5-1 and TRBJ2-3; 8 bases agree with TRBD2. The CDR3 reads CASSPGVAGPDTQYF. The CDR3 DNA is TGCGCCAGCAGCCCCGGAGTAGCGGGGCCAGATACGCAGTATTTT.